This is a list of T cell receptor beta chains from one sample in a study of blood T cells in healthy people across ages. TCRdb re-derived calls from the 5' RACE reads in MiXCR, one entry per CDR3 protein. The sample lists hundreds of thousands of distinct CDR3 sequences, 20% to 25% occurring once. The data were also submitted as part of a second study, on T cells of mothers and their children.

The sequenced sample was blood. Source of these receptors: a boy between 5 and 17 years old in good health. Both conserved end residues are part of each CDR3. A D gene is named only where the DNA matches it firmly. A clone size is listed for some rows: how often the clone was seen (once, few, many), or a class if it is expanded.

TRBV29-1,-,-,TRBJ2-3,TGCAGCGGCTTGGGTCTAGCATCTGGTAAAGATACGCAGTATTTT,CSGLGLASGKDTQYF
TRBV7-2,TRBD1,-,TRBJ2-1,TGTGCCAGCAGCCTACGGACAGGCTCCTACAATGAGCAGTTCTTC,CASSLRTGSYNEQFF
TRBV7-9,-,-,TRBJ1-4,TGTGCCAGCAGCTTAGGAGGGGCGTTTGCAACTAATGAAAAACTGTTTTTT,CASSLGGAFATNEKLFF
TRBV6-1,-,-,TRBJ2-5,TGTGCCAGCAGTGAACAGGGAACCCAAGAGACCCAGTACTTC,CASSEQGTQETQYF
TRBV29-1,-,-,TRBJ1-5,TGCAGCGTTGTACTCTGGGGCCTGGGCAATCAGCCCCAGCATTTT,CSVVLWGLGNQPQHF
TRBV18,TRBD1,-,TRBJ1-1,TGTGCCAGCTCAAGGGGGCTGGAAGGAACTGAAGCTTTCTTT,CASSRGLEGTEAFF
TRBV6-1,TRBD1,few,TRBJ1-2,TGTGCCAGCAGTGCCTTGACAGGGGTCGGCTATGGCTACACCTTC,CASSALTGVGYGYTF
TRBV12-3/TRBV12-4,-,-,TRBJ1-1,TGTGCCAGCAGTAATATGTTTGGGGAGGCCACTGAAGCTTTCTTT,CASSNMFGEATEAFF
TRBV4-1,TRBD1,-,TRBJ2-7,TGCGCCAGCAGCGAGGGACAGCGAAGCGAGCAGTACTTC,CASSEGQRSEQYF
TRBV28,-,few,TRBJ2-5,TGTGCCAGCAGTTTCACACTTCGATTAAGGAAGACCCAGTACTTC,CASSFTLRLRKTQYF
TRBV6-5,TRBD1,-,TRBJ1-5,TGTGCCAGCAGTCCTGGACAGGGCTTGGGGCCCCAGCATTTT,CASSPGQGLGPQHF
TRBV19,-,-,TRBJ2-1,TGTGCCAGTCAACAGGGCGAGAGGTACAATGAGCAGTTCTTC,CASQQGERYNEQFF
TRBV28,-,-,TRBJ2-3,TGTGCCAGCAGCGGGACACCACTTAGCACAGATACGCAGTATTTT,CASSGTPLSTDTQYF
TRBV4-3,TRBD1,-,TRBJ1-2,TGCGCCAGCAGCCAAGACGGGGACAGGCCCTATGGCTACACCTTC,CASSQDGDRPYGYTF
TRBV7-2,-,-,TRBJ2-2,TGTGCCAGCAGCTTTGGCTCGTCCGGAGGTGGGACCGGGGAGCTGTTTTTT,CASSFGSSGGGTGELFF
TRBV5-6,-,few,TRBJ1-2,TGTGCCAGCAGCTTGGGAGGGTGGCGAGGCTACACCTTC,CASSLGGWRGYTF
TRBV29-1,-,few,TRBJ2-4,TGCAGCGTCAGGGGGGGGAGAAACATTCAGTACTTC,CSVRGGRNIQYF
TRBV3-1,TRBD2,few,TRBJ2-7,TGTGCCAGCAGCCAAGGGGGGGGAAACGAGCAGTACTTC,CASSQGGGNEQYF
TRBV25-1,TRBD2,few,TRBJ2-1,TGTGCCAGTCGGGAGGCGACTGGACTTTTCGATGAGCAGTTCTTC,CASREATGLFDEQFF
TRBV10-3,-,few,TRBJ2-5,TGTGCCATCAGTGAGGAACACGGGCAAGAGACCCAGTACTTC,CAISEEHGQETQYF
TRBV10-3,-,few,TRBJ2-5,TGTGCCATCAGTGACGGCGGGGGCCAGGAAGAGACCCAGTACTTC,CAISDGGGQEETQYF
TRBV3-1,-,few,TRBJ2-3,TGTGCCAGCAGCCAATTAGCAGATACGCAGTATTTT,CASSQLADTQYF
TRBV6-6,-,-,TRBJ2-4,TGTGCCAGCAGATCGGGGGCAAACATTCAGTACTTC,CASRSGANIQYF
TRBV29-1,TRBD1,-,TRBJ2-5,TGCAGCGTCCAGACAGGGCGGGAGACCCAGTACTTC,CSVQTGRETQYF
TRBV4-1,TRBD2,-,TRBJ2-4,TGTGCCAGCAGCCAAGATGGGGGAGGGAGAGACATTCAGTACTTC,CASSQDGGGRDIQYF
TRBV20-1,-,few,TRBJ1-4,TGCAGTGCTAGAGGGCTCCAACAGGGACGAAATGAAAAACTGTTTTTT,CSARGLQQGRNEKLFF
TRBV19,TRBD1,few,TRBJ2-7,TGTGCCAGTAGTGGACAGGGGGTAAACGAGCAGTACTTC,CASSGQGVNEQYF
TRBV6-5,TRBD2,-,TRBJ2-2,TGTGCCAGCAGTTCCTGGACTAGCGGTACCGGGGAGCTGTTTTTT,CASSSWTSGTGELFF
TRBV3-1,-,-,TRBJ1-4,TGTGCCAGCAACCAAAATAATGAAAAACTGTTTTTT,CASNQNNEKLFF
TRBV20-1,-,-,TRBJ2-7,TGCAGTGCTAGAGGGCGCCGGCGGGATGCCTCCTACGAGCAGTACTTC,CSARGRRRDASYEQYF
TRBV18,-,few,TRBJ1-1,TGTGCCAGCTCACCTTCGACAATTTCGAGCACTGAAGCTTTCTTT,CASSPSTISSTEAFF
TRBV2,-,few,TRBJ2-3,TGTGCCAGCAGTGAATTAACGGGGAGCACAGATACGCAGTATTTT,CASSELTGSTDTQYF
TRBV7-9,TRBD1,few,TRBJ2-7,TGTGCCAGCAGCTTACTCCGGGACAGAGCCTACGAGCAGTACTTC,CASSLLRDRAYEQYF
TRBV29-1,-,-,TRBJ2-1,TGCAGCGTTGAAGATTCTGGGGAAGGGCAGTTCTTC,CSVEDSGEGQFF
TRBV7-2,TRBD2,-,TRBJ2-7,TGTGCCAGCAGCTTAGCCGGGACTAGCGGGATTATCGACGAGCAGTACTTC,CASSLAGTSGIIDEQYF
TRBV28,TRBD2,few,TRBJ2-5,TGTGCCAGCAGTCCCTTAGCGGGAGGGCCAGCAGAGACCCAGTACTTC,CASSPLAGGPAETQYF
TRBV20-1,-,-,TRBJ2-3,TGCAGTGCTAGAGACCCTATAAGCACAGATACGCAGTATTTT,CSARDPISTDTQYF
TRBV3-1,-,few,TRBJ2-1,TGTGCCAGCAGCCGAGGGGCAGGCGTTGGGAATGAGCAGTTCTTC,CASSRGAGVGNEQFF
TRBV7-9,-,-,TRBJ1-2,TGTGCCAGCAGCCCCCATGGGCCCTGGGATGGCTACACCTTC,CASSPHGPWDGYTF
TRBV27,-,many,TRBJ1-4,TGTGCCAGCCGTTTAGGACCCGCAACTAATGAAAAACTGTTTTTT,CASRLGPATNEKLFF
TRBV5-1,-,few,TRBJ1-1,TGCGCCAGCAGCCCCGAGCGGGGCACTGAAGCTTTCTTT,CASSPERGTEAFF
TRBV5-1,-,few,TRBJ1-1,TGCGCCAGCAGCTTGAGGTCCACCGAGGAAGCTTTCTTT,CASSLRSTEEAFF
TRBV29-1,-,-,TRBJ2-7,TGCAGCTTCACTTCGCCAATCTACGAGCAGTACTTC,CSFTSPIYEQYF
TRBV20-1,TRBD2,-,TRBJ2-1,TGCAGTGCTAGAGGCCTGACTAGCAGGTTGGATGAGCAGTTCTTC,CSARGLTSRLDEQFF
TRBV20-1,TRBD1,-,TRBJ2-7,TGCAGTGCTACCAAACCCGGGACAGAGGCCTACGAGCAGTACTTC,CSATKPGTEAYEQYF
TRBV3-1,TRBD1,-,TRBJ1-4,TGTGCCAGCAGCCCGACCCGGACAGGGGAAAAACTGTTTTTT,CASSPTRTGEKLFF
TRBV4-2,TRBD2,-,TRBJ2-7,TGTGCCAGCAGCCAAGATTTAGGACTAGCGGGAAGGAACTACGAGCAGTACTTC,CASSQDLGLAGRNYEQYF
TRBV15,TRBD2,-,TRBJ2-5,TGTGCCACTCACCCTAGCGGTTCGGGGACCCAGTACTTC,CATHPSGSGTQYF
TRBV7-3,-,few,TRBJ2-3,TGTGCCAGCAGTCACCCTGGCCGGGGGCCACAAGCAGATACGCAGTATTTT,CASSHPGRGPQADTQYF
TRBV4-1,TRBD1,few,TRBJ2-5,TGCGCCAGCAGCCAAGAATTGGACAGGGACCAAGAGACCCAGTACTTC,CASSQELDRDQETQYF
TRBV11-2,TRBD2,-,TRBJ2-2,TGTGCCAGCAGCTTAGATCGTAGCGGGGGGCCCACCGGGGAGCTGTTTTTT,CASSLDRSGGPTGELFF
TRBV13,-,few,TRBJ2-5,TGTGCCAGCAGCTTAAAGGCCCTCCTACAAGAGACCCAGTACTTC,CASSLKALLQETQYF
TRBV3-1,-,-,TRBJ2-5,TGTGCCAGCAGCCAAGAACGTCGCGGTGGTGCGGGGACCCAGTACTTC,CASSQERRGGAGTQYF
TRBV7-2,-,-,TRBJ2-3,TGTGCCAGCAGCCCCGTGACAGGGACTGCAGATACGCAGTATTTT,CASSPVTGTADTQYF
TRBV19,-,few,TRBJ2-1,TGTGCCAGTAGTATAATGGCGACCGCCAATGAGCAGTTCTTC,CASSIMATANEQFF
TRBV28,-,few,TRBJ1-4,TGTGCCAGCAGACTCGTTGACGGTGGGGGTGAAAAACTGTTTTTT,CASRLVDGGGEKLFF
TRBV6-2/TRBV6-3,TRBD1,few,TRBJ2-3,TGTGCCAGCAGCCAGAGGGGACAGGGCCCAGATACGCAGTATTTT,CASSQRGQGPDTQYF
TRBV27,TRBD1,-,TRBJ1-1,TGTGCCAGCAGTCCAACCGGGACAGTTAAAACTGAAGCTTTCTTT,CASSPTGTVKTEAFF